The 20 T cell receptor beta chains given below trace back to one sample, sequenced in a study of blood T cell repertoires in COVID-19. Sequenced by immunoSEQ multiplex PCR; TCRdb stores in-frame clones only, minus some. The sample holds roughly 160,000 clones, about 85% seen once. The specimen sequenced was peripheral blood. The origin of the receptors is a middle-aged man with acute or convalescent COVID-19.

This clone was found a few times. V and J are TRBV11-2 and TRBJ1-6; D perhaps matches TRBD1 (6 bases). Germline V CDR1 and CDR2: SGHAT, FQNNGV. V lost 3 bases and J 7 bases, leaving 10 bases between the germline ends. The CDR3 runs 14 residues. The CDR3: CASSLGHRNSPLHF. CDR3 DNA: TGTGCCAGCAGCTTGGGACACCGAAATTCACCCCTCCACTTT.

The gene calls are TRBV5-6 and TRBJ2-1; TRBD2 agrees at 11 bases. This CDR3 spans 17 amino acids. The V segment lost 0 bases and the J segment 1 base; nucleotides outside the gene matches: 3. Per germline, CDR1 SGHDT and CDR2 YYEEEE. This CDR3 is CASSLETSGGSYNEQFF. CDR3 bases: TGTGCCAGCAGCTTGGAAACTAGCGGGGGATCCTACAATGAGCAGTTCTTC.

This clone was observed a handful of times. The rearrangement links TRBV19 to TRBJ2-1, with D possibly matching TRBD2 (6 bases). This CDR3 has 17 amino acids. V was shortened by 4 bases and J by 0 bases, with 16 bases between the two germline ends. Germline V CDR1 and CDR2: LNHDA, SQIVND (reference sequence). The CDR3 is CASSTSHRGSSYNEQFF. CDR3 DNA: TGTGCCAGTAGTACAAGCCACCGGGGGAGCTCCTACAATGAGCAGTTCTTC.

The chain carries TRBV28 and TRBJ1-2; possible D gene TRBD1, 5 bases. The CDR3 has 16 amino acids. Per germline, CDR1 MDHEN and CDR2 SYDVKM. V shed 4 bases and J shed 4 bases, with 19 bases lying between them. CDR3 protein: CASSSAGRDVSYGYTF. The CDR3 DNA is TGTGCCAGCAGTTCGGCAGGGCGGGATGTTAGCTATGGCTACACCTTC.

This clone was found a few times. The rearrangement links TRBV7-8 to TRBJ2-6, with D maybe TRBD2 (6 bases). The CDR3 runs 18 residues. CDR1 is SGHVS and CDR2 is FQNEAQ in the germline V gene. Trimming left V 6 bases short and J 0 bases short, with 18 bases between. CDR3 amino acids: CASRGGWGNPSGANVLTF. The CDR3 DNA is TGTGCCAGCAGAGGAGGGTGGGGAAATCCCTCTGGGGCCAACGTCCTGACTTTC.

V and J are TRBV10-3 and TRBJ1-1; 7 nucleotides line up with TRBD1. The CDR3 spans 13 residues. Looked up from germline, CDR1 is ENHRY and CDR2 is SYGVKD. Germline trimming cut 6 bases from V and 5 bases from J; bases unmatched to any gene: 6. The CDR3 protein is CAIRTGQMTEAFF. The CDR3 bases are TGTGCCATCAGGACAGGGCAAATGACTGAAGCTTTCTTT.

The chain employs TRBV4-3 and TRBJ2-1; 9 bases fit TRBD1. V trimming: 1 base; J trimming: 8 bases; junction bases outside the gene matches: 3. The CDR3 covers 14 residues. Germline V gene sequence: CDR1 LGHNA, CDR2 YSLEER. This chain's CDR3 is CASSQGDRVDEQFF. The DNA for the CDR3 is TGCGCCAGCAGCCAAGGGGACAGGGTCGATGAGCAGTTCTTC.

The chain employs TRBV13 and TRBJ1-6, with 7 positions matching TRBD1. The CDR3 has 17 residues. The germline gives CDR1 PRHDT, CDR2 FYEKMQ (reference sequence). Trimming cost V 5 bases and J 0 bases; bases outside gene matches: 7. CDR3 protein: CASSPDRSSSYNSPLHF. The CDR3 bases are TGTGCCAGCAGCCCGGACAGGTCAAGCTCCTATAATTCACCCCTCCACTTT.

Only one count was recorded for this clone. The genes are TRBV18 and TRBJ2-3; D not resolved. From germline, CDR1 is KGHSH and CDR2 LQKENI. The length of the CDR3 is 15 residues. V lost 2 bases and J 0 bases, leaving 9 bases between the germline ends. CDR3 loop: CASSPSTASTDTQYF. In nucleotides, the CDR3 is TGTGCCAGCTCACCAAGCACAGCAAGCACAGATACGCAGTATTTT.

The genes are TRBV5-1 and TRBJ2-5, with 10 bases that match TRBD1. Germline V gene lookup returns CDR1 SGHRS and CDR2 YFSETQ. CDR3 length: 15 residues. V gave up 3 bases and J gave up 0 bases; unmatched junction bases: 2. CDR3 nucleotides: TGCGCCAGCAGCTCGGGACAGGGGAACCAAGAGACCCAGTACTTC. Protein: CASSSGQGNQETQYF.

The rearrangement uses TRBV6-5 and TRBJ2-7, with 8 bases aligning to TRBD1. This CDR3 has 13 residues. Germline assignment: CDR1 MNHEY and CDR2 SVGAGI. V dropped 8 bases and J dropped 0; count of bases not matched to a gene: 3. The CDR3 sequence is CASGDRGSYEQYF. The CDR3, as DNA: TGTGCCAGCGGCGACAGGGGCTCCTACGAGCAGTACTTC.

The gene calls are TRBV5-1 and TRBJ1-3; 7 bases agree with TRBD1. J gave up 2 bases and V 0 bases, and 5 bases lay outside the gene matches. Germline-derived CDR1 and CDR2 are SGHRS and YFSETQ. The CDR3 runs 16 residues. The CDR3 is CASSLEGAQAGNTIYF. The DNA for the CDR3 is TGCGCCAGCAGCTTGGAGGGGGCACAGGCTGGAAACACCATATATTTT.

The chain has TRBV30 and TRBJ2-3; 8 bases are a match to TRBD2. V shed 2 bases and J 4 bases; nucleotides not matched to a gene: 11. This CDR3 is 16 amino acids long. The germline CDR1 and CDR2 sequences are GTSNPN and SVGIG (reference sequence). The CDR3 here is CAWSPIGLAIPDTQYF. CDR3 in DNA: TGTGCCTGGAGTCCCATAGGACTAGCTATCCCAGATACGCAGTATTTT.

V usage is TRBV10-3 and J usage is TRBJ1-2, with no clear D. V was pared by 4 bases and J by 0 bases, with 3 bases between. Germline V gives CDR1 ENHRY, CDR2 SYGVKD. The CDR3 is made up of 12 amino acids. CDR3 region: CAISGANYGYTF. The CDR3 DNA follows: TGTGCCATCAGTGGAGCTAACTATGGCTACACCTTC.

The chain employs TRBV7-2 and TRBJ1-6, with D possibly TRBD1 on 5 matching bases. CDR3 length: 19 residues. The V gene lost 4 bases and the J gene lost 0 bases, with 19 bases spanning the gap. Germline V CDR1 and CDR2: SGHTA, FQGNSA. This chain's CDR3 is CASSSGPGQRSSYNSPLHF. The CDR3 DNA sequence: TGTGCCAGCAGCTCGGGTCCAGGGCAGCGTAGCTCCTATAATTCACCCCTCCACTTT.

The chain links TRBV12-3 or TRBV12-4 to TRBJ1-2; TRBD1 aligns across 10 bases. This CDR3 comprises 13 residues. Trimming took 7 bases from V and 8 from J; bases not matched to a gene: 7. The DNA for the CDR3 is TGTGCCAGCACCACGACAGGGGGCGGGGGCTACACCTTC. It translates to CASTTTGGGGYTF.

The rearrangement joins TRBV7-2 to TRBJ2-3, with TRBD1 matching over 7 bases. Germline lookup yields CDR1 SGHTA and CDR2 FQGNSA. The CDR3 runs 16 residues. Trimming at V came to 0 bases and at J to 6 bases, leaving 9 bases not matched to a gene. The chain's CDR3 is CASSLAGGASGDTQYF. The CDR3 DNA reads TGTGCCAGCAGCTTAGCAGGGGGCGCCTCGGGGGATACGCAGTATTTT.

In its sample, this clone was seen once. The V call is TRBV10-2, the J call TRBJ2-3, with 9 positions matching TRBD2. The CDR3 consists of 16 residues. Germline CDR1 is WSHSY and CDR2 is SAAADI. The V and J ends lost 6 bases and 2 bases, in that order; junction bases with no gene match: 9. In nucleotides, the CDR3 is TGCGCCAGCAGGGAGATGGGCGGGGGGGCCACAGATACGCAGTATTTT. Its protein product is CASREMGGGATDTQYF.

This chain joins TRBV5-4 and TRBJ1-1, with D possibly TRBD1 on 6 matching bases. V shed 4 bases and J shed 3 bases, with 16 bases lying between them. CDR1 is SGHNT and CDR2 is YYREEE in the germline V gene (reference sequence). CDR3 length equals 15 residues. DNA for the CDR3: TGTGCCAGCAGCCTAGCGGGGGCGCGGGACACTGAAGCTTTCTTT. It codes for CASSLAGARDTEAFF.

The genes are TRBV19 and TRBJ2-5, with TRBD2 as a possible D gene (6 bases). V lost 0 bases and J 7 bases, leaving 15 bases between the germline ends. Germline V gene lookup returns CDR1 LNHDA and CDR2 SQIVND (reference sequence). The CDR3 runs to 15 residues. The CDR3 protein is CASSIDWSGTGTQYF. CDR3 DNA: TGTGCCAGTAGTATAGATTGGTCGGGGACTGGGACCCAGTACTTC. Using reference TRBV19 and TRBJ2-5 for the parts outside the CDR3, the full variable domain is DGGITQSPKYLFRKEGQNVTLSCEQNLNHDAMYWYRQDPGQGLRLIYYSQIVNDFQKGDIAEGYSVSREKKESFPLTVTSAQKNPTAFYLCASSIDWSGTGTQYFGPGTRLLVL.